The 27 T cell receptor beta chains given below trace back to one sample, sequenced in a study of cytomegalovirus exposure and HLA in healthy donors. PCR used 60 Vbeta primers and 13 Jbeta primers. Assay: immunoSEQ multiplex PCR; the TCRdb copy retains only in-frame clones and omits some. The data hold about 240,000 clones, with roughly 80% observed a single time. The sample was PBMCs. These receptors were taken from a woman aged 40 to 50 in good health and CMV-seropositive.

This chain joins TRBV2 and TRBJ2-6; the match to TRBD1 covers 8 bases. V trimming: 5 bases; J trimming: 0 bases; junction bases outside the gene matches: 9. The CDR3 spans 18 residues. In germline, CDR1 is SNHLY, CDR2 FYNNEI. The CDR3 here is CASSRTGYRISGANVLTF. CDR3 in DNA: TGTGCCAGCAGTCGGACAGGGTACCGAATCTCTGGGGCCAACGTCCTGACTTTC.

The chain couples TRBV6-6 to TRBJ2-3; D remains unclear. Germline CDR1 is MNHNY and CDR2 is SVGAGI (reference sequence). Between the trimmed V and J ends, which lost 0 bases and 6 bases, there was a span of 10 bases. The CDR3 consists of 14 residues. CDR3 amino acids: CASSYSPGKDTQYF. The CDR3 DNA reads TGTGCCAGCAGTTACTCGCCTGGCAAGGATACGCAGTATTTT.

The chain combines TRBV10-3 with TRBJ2-7; a possible D gene is TRBD1 (6 bases). V dropped 6 bases and J dropped 0 bases, with 21 bases sitting between them. Germline V gene sequence: CDR1 ENHRY, CDR2 SYGVKD. This CDR3 has 17 amino acids. CDR3 nucleotide sequence: TGTGCCATCAGCGATACAGGGACCCCCGCTAGCTCCTACGAGCAGTACTTC. It specifies CAISDTGTPASSYEQYF.

The rearrangement links TRBV11-3 to TRBJ2-7; 9 bases map to TRBD1. The V gene's germline CDR1 is SGHNT and CDR2 YENEEA. The CDR3 totals 16 residues. Trimming at V came to 5 bases and at J to 2 bases, leaving 10 bases not matched to a gene. CDR3 DNA sequence: TGTGCCAGCAGCCACAGGGGGCGTTTTGGGCCCTACGAGCAGTACTTC. Its protein is CASSHRGRFGPYEQYF. The whole variable domain, remainder taken from reference TRBV11-3 and TRBJ2-7, is EAGVVQSPRYKIIEKKQPVAFWCNPISGHNTLYWYLQNLGQGPELLIRYENEEAVDDSQLPKDRFSAERLKGVDSTLKIQPAELGDSAVYLCASSHRGRFGPYEQYFGPGTRLTVT.

The chain employs TRBV5-1 and TRBJ1-2; 8 bases map to TRBD1. Germline lookup yields CDR1 SGHRS and CDR2 YFSETQ. V lost 7 bases and J lost 8; bases outside the gene matches: 13. The CDR3 has 14 amino acids. The CDR3 DNA sequence: TGCGCCAGCGGACAGGGAACGGTAAACAGAGGCTACACCTTC. Residues: CASGQGTVNRGYTF.

V gene TRBV5-6 combines with J gene TRBJ2-3, with no clear D. V lost 4 bases and J lost 1, with 13 bases in between. The CDR3 sequence is 15 residues long. Germline values: CDR1 SGHDT, CDR2 YYEEEE. CDR3 amino acids: CASSLGGIRTDTQYF. The CDR3 region has the DNA TGTGCCAGCAGCCTGGGTGGCATCCGCACAGATACGCAGTATTTT.

The chain joins TRBV7-8 to TRBJ1-4, with D perhaps matching TRBD1 (5 bases). V gave up 1 base and J gave up 7 bases, with 16 bases separating them. This CDR3 spans 16 amino acids. Germline V gene sequence: CDR1 SGHVS, CDR2 FQNEAQ. Written as DNA, the CDR3 is TGTGCCAGCAGCTTAGTACGAGGCCAGGGTTTTGAAAAACTGTTTTTT. It yields the protein CASSLVRGQGFEKLFF.

The J gene is TRBJ2-1, the V gene TRBV6-6, with D perhaps TRBD2 (5 bases). Germline V gene lookup returns CDR1 MNHNY and CDR2 SVGAGI (reference sequence). V dropped 4 bases and J dropped 8 bases, with 18 bases sitting between them. CDR3 length: 15 amino acids. The CDR3 nucleotides are TGTGCCAGCAGTTTTAGAGGGAACGGCGTCGATGAGCAGTTCTTC. This codes for CASSFRGNGVDEQFF.

This sequence joins TRBV10-3 and TRBJ2-7, with 8 bases aligning to TRBD1. J lost 1 base, V lost 4 bases, and 3 bases had no gene match. This CDR3 is built from 14 residues. Looked up from germline, CDR1 is ENHRY and CDR2 is SYGVKD. CDR3 protein: CAISVGQGSYEQYF. CDR3 DNA sequence: TGTGCCATCAGTGTCGGACAGGGTTCCTACGAGCAGTACTTC.

This clone was detected a few times. This chain connects TRBV7-2 to TRBJ1-1; TRBD1 is a possible D gene (5 bases). From germline, CDR1 is SGHTA and CDR2 FQGNSA. This CDR3 spans 13 amino acids. The V and J ends lost 2 bases and 7 bases respectively, with 11 bases between them. The CDR3 nucleotides are TGTGCCAGCAGCTTAATGGCCGACAGTGAAGCTTTCTTT. Its translation: CASSLMADSEAFF.

The chain uses TRBV13 and TRBJ1-2; D is unresolved. Germline CDR1 and CDR2: PRHDT and FYEKMQ (reference sequence). The V and J ends lost 5 bases and 2 bases respectively, with 9 bases between them. The CDR3 is 13 residues long. In DNA form, the CDR3 reads TGTGCCAGCAGCCCTAGCCAGAACTATGGCTACACCTTC. Its translation is CASSPSQNYGYTF.

The chain employs TRBV5-1 and TRBJ2-7; D is perhaps TRBD1 (5 bases). Trimming cost V 4 bases and J 1 base, with 18 bases left between them. Germline V CDR1 and CDR2: SGHRS, YFSETQ. The CDR3 has 16 residues. CDR3 nucleotides: TGCGCCAGCAGCGTCGGTCGGACACCCGAGTCCTACGAGCAGTACTTC. Protein: CASSVGRTPESYEQYF. The whole variable domain, filled in from reference TRBV5-1 and TRBJ2-7, reads KAGVTQTPRYLIKTRGQQVTLSCSPISGHRSVSWYQQTPGQGLQFLFEYFSETQRNKGNFPGRFSGRQFSNSRSEMNVSTLELGDSALYLCASSVGRTPESYEQYFGPGTRLTVT.

The chain uses TRBV19 and TRBJ2-7; D may be TRBD1 (6 bases). Germline V CDR1 and CDR2: LNHDA, SQIVND (reference sequence). CDR3 size: 16 residues. V lost 3 bases to trimming and J lost 0 bases, with 15 bases between them. In nucleotides, the CDR3 is TGTGCCAGTAGTATTCCCGGGACAAGGAGCTCCTACGAGCAGTACTTC. This translates into CASSIPGTRSSYEQYF.

The rearrangement uses TRBV27 and TRBJ1-1; weak D call: TRBD1 (6 bases). CDR3 length equals 14 residues. CDR1 MNHEY and CDR2 SMNVEV come from the germline V gene (reference sequence). The V end was cut by 7 bases, the J end by 0 bases, with 12 bases between. In DNA, the CDR3 is TGTGCCAGCACCCCGGGACACCTGAACACTGAAGCTTTCTTT. This translates into CASTPGHLNTEAFF.

This clone was observed a few times. The chain couples TRBV7-9 to TRBJ1-1, with D perhaps matching TRBD1 (5 bases). Germline CDR1 reads SEHNR; CDR2 reads FQNEAQ (reference sequence). Trimming shortened V by 5 bases and J by 7 bases, and 23 bases separated the two germline ends. This CDR3 contains 16 residues. CDR3 amino acids: CASSPRLGPGVNEAFF. The CDR3, as DNA: TGTGCCAGCAGCCCCCGTCTGGGCCCGGGGGTTAATGAAGCTTTCTTT.

This clone is a singleton in its sample. This chain links TRBV29-1 with TRBJ2-6, with TRBD1 identical over 8 bases. Unmatched junction bases numbered 17, after V lost 6 bases and J lost 4 bases. The V gene's germline CDR1 is SQVTM and CDR2 ANQGSEA. The CDR3 has 18 residues. The DNA of the CDR3 is TGCAGCGTGGACCGACAGGGGACGGACAGGCGGGGGGCCAACGTCCTGACTTTC. Protein product: CSVDRQGTDRRGANVLTF.

The CDR3 bases are TGTGCCAGCAGCCCCGGACTAGATAGAGAGCAGTACTTC. Translating it yields CASSPGLDREQYF. The chain links TRBV5-4 to TRBJ2-7; 7 bases map to TRBD2. The CDR3 is 13 residues long. Per the germline V gene, CDR1 is SGHNT and CDR2 is YYREEE (reference sequence). Trimming at V came to 4 bases and at J to 7 bases, leaving 8 bases not matched to a gene.

The chain links TRBV14 to TRBJ1-1, with TRBD1 matching 7 bases. V was pared by 4 bases and J by 3 bases, with 2 bases of the junction left unmatched. Germline assignment: CDR1 SGHDN and CDR2 FVKESK. The CDR3 totals 13 residues. The CDR3 protein is CASSLTGDTEAFF. The CDR3 region has the DNA TGTGCCAGCAGCCTAACAGGGGACACTGAAGCTTTCTTT.

The V and J genes are TRBV7-9 and TRBJ1-1; D unclear. Deletions cut 1 base from V and 4 bases from J, with 4 bases between. This CDR3 has 12 amino acids. Looked up from germline, CDR1 is SEHNR and CDR2 is FQNEAQ (reference sequence). CDR3 loop: CASSLDCTEAFF. For the CDR3, the DNA is TGTGCCAGCAGCTTAGACTGCACTGAAGCTTTCTTT.

J is TRBJ1-5 and V is TRBV11-2; 10 bases are a match to TRBD1. Germline loops: CDR1 SGHAT, CDR2 FQNNGV. J gave up 5 bases and V 1 base, and 2 bases lay outside the gene matches. This CDR3 contains 15 residues. This CDR3 reads CASSLGTGGYQPQHF. The CDR3 DNA sequence: TGTGCCAGCAGCTTAGGGACAGGGGGTTATCAGCCCCAGCATTTT.

This clone was recorded a few times. The V and J genes are TRBV30 and TRBJ1-5; TRBD1 agrees at 9 bases. The germline V gene encodes CDR1 GTSNPN and CDR2 SVGIG (reference sequence). The CDR3 contains 13 residues. V dropped 1 base and J dropped 5; count of bases not matched to a gene: 0. CDR3 region: CAWSGTGDQPQHF. Here the CDR3 DNA reads TGTGCCTGGAGTGGGACAGGGGATCAGCCCCAGCATTTT.

The rearrangement joins TRBV5-1 to TRBJ1-1; possibly TRBD1 for D (5 bases). V was clipped by 3 bases and J by 8 bases, with 14 bases between them. CDR3 size: 13 residues. Germline V CDR1 and CDR2: SGHRS, YFSETQ. This CDR3 is CASSSYDSNEAFF. CDR3 nucleotides: TGCGCCAGCAGCTCCTACGACAGCAACGAAGCTTTCTTT. The whole variable domain, remainder taken from reference TRBV5-1 and TRBJ1-1, is KAGVTQTPRYLIKTRGQQVTLSCSPISGHRSVSWYQQTPGQGLQFLFEYFSETQRNKGNFPGRFSGRQFSNSRSEMNVSTLELGDSALYLCASSSYDSNEAFFGQGTRLTVV.

This clone was found once. The J gene is TRBJ1-1, the V gene TRBV12-5, with unresolved D. This CDR3 is 13 amino acids long. Germline values: CDR1 LGHNT, CDR2 FRNRAP. Deletions cut 6 bases from V and 3 bases from J, with 11 bases between. CDR3 residues: CASGARRDTEAFF. CDR3 nucleotide sequence: TGTGCTAGTGGGGCCCGGAGGGACACTGAAGCTTTCTTT.

There are a few counts of this clone. This rearrangement joins TRBV7-9 to TRBJ1-1; TRBD1 agrees at 9 bases. Germline assignment: CDR1 SEHNR and CDR2 FQNEAQ (reference sequence). The trim removed 10 bases at V and 0 bases at J, leaving 6 bases unmatched. The CDR3 consists of 14 residues. The CDR3 coding sequence is TGTGCCACTCCGGGACAGGGTCTGAACACTGAAGCTTTCTTT. This sequence encodes CATPGQGLNTEAFF.

The chain combines TRBV29-1 with TRBJ2-5; tentatively, D is TRBD2 (6 bases). The CDR3 is 15 amino acids. Germline CDR1 and CDR2: SQVTM and ANQGSEA. V was pared by 5 bases and J by 2 bases, with 18 bases between. The CDR3: CSVPRDGWGQETQYF. Written as DNA, the CDR3 is TGCAGCGTTCCGCGGGACGGCTGGGGGCAAGAGACCCAGTACTTC. Full variable domain (remainder filled in from reference TRBV29-1 and TRBJ2-5): SAVISQKPSRDICQRGTSLTIQCQVDSQVTMMFWYRQQPGQSLTLIATANQGSEATYESGFVIDKFPISRPNLTFSTLTVSNMSPEDSSIYLCSVPRDGWGQETQYFGPGTRLLVL.

This sequence joins TRBV7-6 and TRBJ1-1; a weak D match, TRBD1 (6 bases). The ends were cut back, 4 bases at V and 8 bases at J, with 17 bases in the middle. The CDR3 consists of 14 residues. Germline assignment: CDR1 SGHVS and CDR2 FNYEAQ. The CDR3 protein is CASSSYRVREEAFF. The CDR3 bases are TGTGCCAGCAGCTCCTACAGGGTTAGGGAGGAAGCTTTCTTT. Combining the CDR3 with reference TRBV7-6 and TRBJ1-1 gives the whole variable domain GAGVSQSPRYKVTKRGQDVALRCDPISGHVSLYWYRQALGQGPEFLTYFNYEAQQDKSGLPNDRFSAERPEGSISTLTIQRTEQRDSAMYRCASSSYRVREEAFFGQGTRLTVV.

The rearrangement links TRBV6-5 to TRBJ2-1; maybe TRBD1 (6 bases). V shed 4 bases and J shed 4 bases, with 17 bases lying between them. CDR1 and CDR2 (germline): MNHEY, SVGAGI. This CDR3 comprises 16 residues. This CDR3 reads CASSSPNRALYNEQFF. As DNA, the CDR3 is TGTGCCAGCAGTTCCCCTAACAGGGCCCTATACAATGAGCAGTTCTTC.